The clone carrying this TCR beta chain was picked up many times. CDR3 length: 15 residues. Germline V gene data show CDR1 as SEHNR and CDR2 as FQNEAQ (reference sequence). V was pared by 1 base and J by 4 bases, with 12 bases between. The data stem from a study of T cells after yellow fever vaccination. Study conclusions and caveats: A large majority of primary-vaccination clones showed up again after the booster (approximately 95% CD4, around 90% CD8).

Generation of TCR cDNA used 5'RACE template switching (which added a universal primer site and UMIs). From the 5' RACE reads, TCRdb called clonotypes with MiXCR, one entry per CDR3 protein. The table shows some 80,000 distinct CDR3 sequences, with about an eighth occurring only once. The chain is built from TRBV7-9 and TRBJ2-3; no reliable D call. The sequence derives from a man between 18 and 29 years old who received the YFV17D yellow fever vaccine. Sample: CD8+ T cells not binding an NS4B(214-222) dextramer, sorted from PBMCs, taken about 21 days after the first yellow fever vaccination. The CDR3 sequence: CASSLVVIGPDTQYF. The CDR3 DNA is TGTGCCAGCAGCTTAGTAGTTATTGGCCCAGATACGCAGTATTTT. Drawing the rest from reference TRBV7-9 and TRBJ2-3, the complete variable domain is DTGVSQNPRHKITKRGQNVTFRCDPISEHNRLYWYRQTLGQGPEFLTYFQNEAQLEKSRLLSDRFSAERPKGSFSTLEIQRTEQGDSAMYLCASSLVVIGPDTQYFGPGTRLTVL.